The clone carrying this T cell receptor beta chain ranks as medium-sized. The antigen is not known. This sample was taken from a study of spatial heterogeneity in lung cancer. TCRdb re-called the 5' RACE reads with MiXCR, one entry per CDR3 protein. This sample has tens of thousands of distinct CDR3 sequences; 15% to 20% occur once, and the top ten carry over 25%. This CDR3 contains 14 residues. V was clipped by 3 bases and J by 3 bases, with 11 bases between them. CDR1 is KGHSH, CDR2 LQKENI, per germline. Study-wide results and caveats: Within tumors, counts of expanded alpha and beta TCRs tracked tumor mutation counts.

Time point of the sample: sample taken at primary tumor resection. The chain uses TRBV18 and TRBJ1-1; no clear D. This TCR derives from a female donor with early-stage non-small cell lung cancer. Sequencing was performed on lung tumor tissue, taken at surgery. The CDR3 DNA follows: TGTGCCAGCTCACCCTCTCGGAAACACACTGAAGCTTTCTTT. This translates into CASSPSRKHTEAFF.